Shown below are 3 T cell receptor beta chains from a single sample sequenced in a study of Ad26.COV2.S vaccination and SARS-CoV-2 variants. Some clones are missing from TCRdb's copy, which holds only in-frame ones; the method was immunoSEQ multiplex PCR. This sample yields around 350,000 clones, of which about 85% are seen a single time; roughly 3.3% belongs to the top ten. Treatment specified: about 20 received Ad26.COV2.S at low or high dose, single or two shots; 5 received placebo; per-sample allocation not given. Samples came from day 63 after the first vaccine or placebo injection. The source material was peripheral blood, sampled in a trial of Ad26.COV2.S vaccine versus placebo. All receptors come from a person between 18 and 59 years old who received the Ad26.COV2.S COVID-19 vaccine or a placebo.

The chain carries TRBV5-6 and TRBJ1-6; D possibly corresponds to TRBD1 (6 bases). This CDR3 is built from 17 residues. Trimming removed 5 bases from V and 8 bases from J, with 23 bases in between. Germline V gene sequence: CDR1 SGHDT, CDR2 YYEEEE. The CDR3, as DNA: TGTGCCAGCAGTAAGAATTGGGGGCGGGGTTTTGATTCACCCCTCCACTTT. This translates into CASSKNWGRGFDSPLHF.

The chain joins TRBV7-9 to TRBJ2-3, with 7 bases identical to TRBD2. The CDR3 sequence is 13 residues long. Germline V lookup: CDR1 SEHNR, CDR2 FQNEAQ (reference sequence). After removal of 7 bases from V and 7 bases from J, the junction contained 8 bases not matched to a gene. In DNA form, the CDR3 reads TGTGCCAGCATGGAAAGGGGACTACATACGCAGTATTTT. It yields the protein CASMERGLHTQYF.

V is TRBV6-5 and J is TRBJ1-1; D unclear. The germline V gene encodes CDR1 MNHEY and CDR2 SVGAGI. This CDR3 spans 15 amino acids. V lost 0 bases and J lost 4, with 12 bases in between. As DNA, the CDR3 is TGTGCCAGCAGTTACTCGGAGGGTTTAAGCACTGAAGCTTTCTTT. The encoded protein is CASSYSEGLSTEAFF.